Reported below is one TCR beta chain. The antigen remains undetermined. These data belong to a study of T-cell memory formation after mild COVID-19. The study's findings and limits: Clones that contracted from day 15 to 85 had balanced CD4/CD8; later expanders were CD4+ biased. For contracting clones, CD4+ ones sat mainly in CM and EM, CD8+ in EMRA.

A 5'RACE reaction primed in the constant segment made cDNA libraries of TCR alpha and TCR beta, and these carried sample barcodes and UMIs. TCRdb re-derived calls from the 5' RACE reads in MiXCR, one entry per CDR3 protein. The data hold about 350,000 distinct CDR3 sequences, with roughly 15% observed a single time. Trimming left V 3 bases short and J 0 bases short, with 5 bases between. The CDR3 covers 13 residues. The source is a man between 18 and 29 years old who had mild COVID-19 (a few samples of this study predate the infection). Cell type and time point are not known. The chain is built from TRBV12-3 or TRBV12-4 and TRBJ2-5, with D unclear. Sequencing was done on a sample of PBMCs or a T cell subset sorted from them (not recorded which). CDR3: CASSFRYQETQYF. The CDR3 nucleotides read TGTGCCAGCAGTTTCAGGTACCAAGAGACCCAGTACTTC.